The 20 T cell receptor beta chains below come from one sample, sequenced in a study of blood T cell repertoires in COVID-19. Libraries were prepared by immunoSEQ multiplex PCR; TCRdb keeps only in-frame clonotypes and omits some of them. The sample yields 200,000 to 250,000 clones, under 85% seen once. Sample: peripheral blood. The receptors here all came from a young man who had recovered from COVID-19.

The genes are TRBV3-1 (or the pseudogene TRBV3-2) and TRBJ1-6; D possibly corresponds to TRBD1 (5 bases). The length of the CDR3 is 13 residues. In germline, CDR1 is LGHDT, CDR2 YNNKEL (reference sequence). V was trimmed by 0 bases and J by 10 bases, leaving 7 bases between them. In nucleotides, the CDR3 is TGTGCCAGCAGCCAAGAGGGGCGGTCACCCCTCCACTTT. It translates to CASSQEGRSPLHF.

V usage is TRBV7-9 and J usage is TRBJ1-4, with TRBD1 matching 8 bases. Germline CDR1 is SEHNR and CDR2 is FQNEAQ (reference sequence). This CDR3 is 15 amino acids long. The J segment lost 8 bases and the V segment lost 2 bases, leaving 7 bases of the junction unmatched. The chain's CDR3 is CASSLSGTGTEKLFF. Here the CDR3 DNA reads TGTGCCAGCAGCTTATCTGGGACAGGTACAGAAAAACTGTTTTTT.

V usage is TRBV2 and J usage is TRBJ2-5; D gene uncertain. The CDR3 runs 12 residues. Germline V gives CDR1 SNHLY, CDR2 FYNNEI. Trimming took off 7 bases at V and 5 bases at J, with 11 bases between the two ends. The CDR3 spells CASNDGVETQYF. As DNA, the CDR3 is TGTGCCAGCAACGACGGAGTGGAGACCCAGTACTTC.

The V gene is TRBV7-2, the J gene TRBJ2-4, with D possibly TRBD1 on 6 matching bases. Between the trimmed V and J ends, which lost 2 bases and 2 bases, there was a span of 13 bases. Germline V CDR1 and CDR2: SGHTA, FQGNSA. The CDR3 contains 16 residues. DNA of the CDR3: TGTGCCAGCAGCTTAAACGGGGACATGACCAAAAACATTCAGTACTTC. Residues: CASSLNGDMTKNIQYF.

A note on this clone: Other nucleotide sequences in the sample specify the same CDR3. The chain employs TRBV18 and TRBJ1-5, with D perhaps TRBD1 (6 bases). This CDR3 is built from 13 residues. Germline CDR1 is KGHSH and CDR2 is LQKENI. Trimming took 5 bases from V and 4 from J, leaving 9 bases between them. In DNA form, the CDR3 reads TGTGCCAGCTCAGCTACAGGGAATCAGCCCCAGCATTTT. Translation gives CASSATGNQPQHF.

The table lists this clone with a count of one. The chain has TRBV4-1 and TRBJ2-7; D unclear. The CDR3 covers 14 residues. Trimming took off 1 base at V and 2 bases at J, with 9 bases between the two ends. Germline V CDR1 and CDR2: MGHRA, YSYEKL. The DNA of the CDR3 is TGCGCCAGCAGCCAAGGGGCCCGAACCTACGAGCAGTACTTC. It yields the protein CASSQGARTYEQYF.

The rearrangement joins TRBV7-9 to TRBJ2-3, with TRBD2 identical over 9 bases. The CDR3 is made up of 15 amino acids. The V gene's germline CDR1 is SEHNR and CDR2 FQNEAQ (reference sequence). Trimming cost V 0 bases and J 5 bases; bases outside gene matches: 3. CDR3 region: CASSLAVSGGDTQYF. CDR3 coding DNA: TGTGCCAGCAGCTTAGCGGTTAGCGGGGGAGATACGCAGTATTTT.

The chain joins TRBV12-5 to TRBJ2-2; TRBD1 matches at 7 bases. CDR1 and CDR2 from the germline V gene are LGHNT and FRNRAP. This CDR3 is built from 17 residues. V lost 6 bases, J lost 3 bases, and 13 bases stayed unmatched. This chain's CDR3 is CASGTSVGTAYTGELFF. CDR3 DNA sequence: TGTGCTAGTGGGACCTCGGTCGGGACAGCCTACACCGGGGAGCTGTTTTTT.

This clone was seen a single time. This rearrangement joins TRBV7-6 to TRBJ1-1; D is ambiguous. CDR3 length: 14 residues. Trimming cost V 1 base and J 3 bases, with 9 bases left between them. The V gene's germline CDR1 is SGHVS and CDR2 FNYEAQ. The CDR3 DNA follows: TGTGCCAGCAGCTTAGGGCAACAGTACACTGAAGCTTTCTTT. The encoded protein is CASSLGQQYTEAFF.

V is TRBV6-6 and J is TRBJ1-6; D gene uncertain. Germline values: CDR1 MNHNY, CDR2 SVGAGI (reference sequence). Trimming cost V 0 bases and J 0 bases, with 6 bases left between them. The CDR3 is 16 residues long. The CDR3 region is CASSYSRSSYNSPLHF. The CDR3 DNA sequence: TGTGCCAGCAGTTACTCGAGGAGCTCCTATAATTCACCCCTCCACTTT.

In DNA, the CDR3 is TGCGCCAGCAGCTTCACAGGGGGGATGAACACTGAAGCTTTCTTT. It encodes CASSFTGGMNTEAFF. The chain recombines TRBV5-1 with TRBJ1-1; TRBD1 agrees at 8 bases. The V gene's germline CDR1 is SGHRS and CDR2 YFSETQ. The CDR3 has 15 amino acids. The V and J ends lost 2 bases and 0 bases, in that order; junction bases with no gene match: 3.

V usage is TRBV3-1 (or the pseudogene TRBV3-2) and J usage is TRBJ1-1; D is unclear. Trimming took off 1 base at V and 10 bases at J, with 13 bases between the two ends. The CDR3 is 13 amino acids. Germline loops: CDR1 LGHDT, CDR2 YNNKEL (reference sequence). The CDR3 here is CASSQASGDGAFF. The DNA for the CDR3 is TGTGCCAGCAGCCAAGCCTCCGGGGATGGAGCTTTCTTT.

The chain couples TRBV11-2 to TRBJ2-7, with 7 bases matching TRBD1. V shed 1 base, J shed 1 base, and the junction held 4 bases outside the gene matches. The CDR3 spans 15 residues. The germline V gene encodes CDR1 SGHAT and CDR2 FQNNGV. The CDR3 region has the DNA TGTGCCAGCAGCTTAGGGGACAGATATTCCTACGAGCAGTACGTC. As protein: CASSLGDRYSYEQYV.

The genes are TRBV5-1 and TRBJ2-1, with D unresolved. The CDR3 loop spans 15 amino acids. V was pared by 4 bases and J by 2 bases, with 13 bases between. Per the germline V gene, CDR1 is SGHRS and CDR2 is YFSETQ. In DNA, the CDR3 is TGCGCCAGCAGCCCCGAGGCCAGTCCCTACAATGAGCAGTTCTTC. Protein sequence: CASSPEASPYNEQFF.

This clone has only one observation. This rearrangement joins TRBV18 to TRBJ1-2; D call uncertain. The CDR3 covers 14 residues. V was clipped by 2 bases and J by 8 bases, with 15 bases between them. Per the germline V gene, CDR1 is KGHSH and CDR2 is LQKENI. In DNA form, the CDR3 reads TGTGCCAGCTCACCATCGGAGGAGCAGTACGGCTACACCTTC. Residues: CASSPSEEQYGYTF.

Only one count was recorded for this clone. V gene TRBV30 combines with J gene TRBJ2-2, with a weak D call TRBD2 (6 bases). The CDR3 length is 14 residues. CDR1 and CDR2 from the germline V gene are GTSNPN and SVGIG (reference sequence). The V end was cut by 3 bases, the J end by 4 bases, with 12 bases between. The chain's CDR3 is CAWRAGRCTGELFF. DNA of the CDR3: TGTGCCTGGAGGGCGGGACGGTGCACCGGGGAGCTGTTTTTT.

The chain has TRBV4-1 and TRBJ2-7; D unclear. The V gene lost 1 base and the J gene lost 1 base, with 8 bases spanning the gap. CDR1 and CDR2 (germline): MGHRA, YSYEKL. The CDR3 sequence is 14 residues long. DNA of the CDR3: TGCGCCAGCAGCCAAGTCCCAGTGTCCTACGAGCAGTACTTC. Translating gives CASSQVPVSYEQYF.

This chain connects TRBV2 to TRBJ1-1, with D maybe TRBD1 (6 bases). Germline V lookup: CDR1 SNHLY, CDR2 FYNNEI. V lost 8 bases and J lost 3, with 13 bases in between. The CDR3 sequence is 13 residues long. The CDR3 DNA sequence: TGTGCCAGCGGCGGGGGGGCCTACACTGAAGCTTTCTTT. It translates to CASGGGAYTEAFF.

The chain recombines TRBV29-1 with TRBJ2-7, with D unclear. The CDR3 spans 12 residues. Germline V gene lookup returns CDR1 SQVTM and CDR2 ANQGSEA. The ends were cut back, 4 bases at V and 0 bases at J, with 7 bases in the middle. The CDR3 reads CSVAQASYEQYF. In DNA form, the CDR3 reads TGCAGCGTTGCTCAGGCCTCCTACGAGCAGTACTTC.

On this clone: One junction end does not reproduce the germline sequence, and a read error may be involved. This chain connects TRBV5-1 to TRBJ2-7, with D possibly TRBD1 on 5 matching bases. In germline, CDR1 is SGHRS, CDR2 YFSETQ. This CDR3 comprises 13 residues. The CDR3 DNA reads TGCGCCAGCAGTTTGGACACCAGATACGAGCAGTACTTC. It is translated as CASSLDTRYEQYF.